Below are 30 T cell receptor beta chains sequenced from a single sample in a study of cytomegalovirus exposure and HLA in healthy donors. It was with 60 Vbeta and 13 Jbeta primers that the PCR ran. Clones were sequenced by immunoSEQ multiplex PCR, and TCRdb holds only the in-frame ones, with some missing. In the table there are 200,000 or so clones, approximately 81% of which are singletons. Sample: PBMCs. Source of these receptors: a human donor in good health.

CDR3 amino acids: CASTDGLRLNYGYTF. The CDR3 bases are TGTGCCAGCACCGACGGTTTGAGGCTTAACTATGGCTACACCTTC. The chain employs TRBV28 and TRBJ1-2, with no clear D. Trimming shortened V by 7 bases and J by 1 base, and 16 bases separated the two germline ends. The germline gives CDR1 MDHEN, CDR2 SYDVKM. This CDR3 has 15 residues.

The rearrangement links TRBV2 to TRBJ2-7, with D perhaps matching TRBD1 (5 bases). Germline-derived CDR1 and CDR2 are SNHLY and FYNNEI. V lost 2 bases and J 0 bases, leaving 11 bases between the germline ends. The CDR3 contains 15 residues. The CDR3 loop is CASSEWGISSYEQYF. For the CDR3, the DNA is TGTGCCAGCAGTGAATGGGGCATTAGCTCCTACGAGCAGTACTTC.

V usage is TRBV15 and J usage is TRBJ2-1; 7 bases align to TRBD2. V trimming: 0 bases; J trimming: 4 bases; junction bases outside the gene matches: 12. Germline values: CDR1 LNHNV, CDR2 YYDKDF (reference sequence). The CDR3 extends over 18 amino acids. As DNA, the CDR3 is TGTGCCACCAGCAGAGAGGAGGGTCTAGCGGCTTATTACAATGAGCAGTTCTTC. Protein sequence: CATSREEGLAAYYNEQFF.

This chain connects TRBV6-5 to TRBJ2-3; a possible D gene is TRBD2 (7 bases). The V end lost 8 bases, the J end lost 5 bases, and 17 bases lay between the germline ends. CDR3 size: 14 residues. CDR1 and CDR2 (germline): MNHEY, SVGAGI. The CDR3, as DNA: TGTGCCAGCCACCACCGCGGGGGCCAAGATACGCAGTATTTT. Translating gives CASHHRGGQDTQYF.

The chain couples TRBV7-9 to TRBJ2-1, with 10 positions matching TRBD2. J was trimmed by 8 bases and V by 4 bases; bases with no gene match: 11. This CDR3 has 16 residues. The V gene's germline CDR1 is SEHNR and CDR2 FQNEAQ (reference sequence). DNA of the CDR3: TGTGCCAGCAGCTCGATGGCCGGGACTAGCGTCGATGAGCAGTTCTTC. Encoded protein: CASSSMAGTSVDEQFF.

The CDR3 bases are TGTGCCAGCAGCGTACCCTCCCGGTCGGGACAGGGGCCCCCCGGCCGTTCCACTGAAGCTTTCTTT. Translated, it gives CASSVPSRSGQGPPGRSTEAFF. The chain is built from TRBV9 and TRBJ1-1, with TRBD1 matching over 10 bases. J lost 4 bases, V lost 1 base, and 25 bases had no gene match. The CDR3 has 22 amino acids. Germline CDR1 is SGDLS and CDR2 is YYNGEE.

V is TRBV5-4 and J is TRBJ2-3; D perhaps matches TRBD2 (5 bases). Germline V gene sequence: CDR1 SGHNT, CDR2 YYREEE (reference sequence). The CDR3 contains 17 residues. V lost 2 bases and J 2 bases, leaving 18 bases between the germline ends. The CDR3 here is CASSFTLAGDDTDTQYF. The CDR3 DNA reads as TGTGCCAGCAGCTTTACTCTAGCCGGCGACGACACAGATACGCAGTATTTT.

The J gene is TRBJ1-4, the V gene TRBV28; the D is unclear. The V end was cut by 1 base, the J end by 9 bases, with 18 bases between. Per germline, CDR1 MDHEN and CDR2 SYDVKM. The CDR3 spans 16 residues. DNA of the CDR3: TGTGCCAGCAGTTTATACCCGCAAGGGAGACCCCAAAAACTGTTTTTT. It codes for CASSLYPQGRPQKLFF.

This clone was detected only a few times. CDR3 residues: CASSANTGANQPQHF. The CDR3 bases are TGTGCCAGCAGTGCCAACACAGGCGCCAATCAGCCCCAGCATTTT. V and J are TRBV2 and TRBJ1-5, with D tentatively TRBD1 (5 bases). Germline V gene sequence: CDR1 SNHLY, CDR2 FYNNEI. The CDR3 is 15 residues long. Trimming shortened V by 4 bases and J by 3 bases, and 13 bases separated the two germline ends.

This clone was recorded once. V gene TRBV28 combines with J gene TRBJ2-3; TRBD2 agrees at 7 bases. The CDR3 runs 16 residues. Germline CDR1 reads MDHEN; CDR2 reads SYDVKM. Losses at the gene ends were 2 bases for V and 4 bases for J; bases not matched to a gene: 9. The DNA of the CDR3 is TGTGCCAGCAGTTTAGTCGCGGGAGTTGGTCCAGATACGCAGTATTTT. As protein: CASSLVAGVGPDTQYF.

This chain connects TRBV11-2 to TRBJ2-7; 12 nucleotides match TRBD2. Germline-derived CDR1 and CDR2 are SGHAT and FQNNGV. The CDR3 totals 15 residues. The junction had 3 bases not matched to a gene; V was cut back by 1 base and J by 5 bases. The CDR3 DNA sequence: TGTGCCAGCAGCTTAGCGACTAGCGGGAGTAACGAGCAGTACTTC. Its translation: CASSLATSGSNEQYF.

This clone was found once. J is TRBJ2-5 and V is TRBV5-1; 7 bases map to TRBD1. The J segment lost 5 bases and the V segment lost 4 bases, leaving 8 bases of the junction unmatched. The germline CDR1 and CDR2 sequences are SGHRS and YFSETQ. There are 14 residues in the CDR3. The CDR3 here is CASSPKDRLETQYF. DNA of the CDR3: TGCGCCAGCAGCCCCAAGGACAGGCTGGAGACCCAGTACTTC. Using reference TRBV5-1 and TRBJ2-5 for the parts outside the CDR3, the full variable domain is KAGVTQTPRYLIKTRGQQVTLSCSPISGHRSVSWYQQTPGQGLQFLFEYFSETQRNKGNFPGRFSGRQFSNSRSEMNVSTLELGDSALYLCASSPKDRLETQYFGPGTRLLVL.

This clone was observed once. The CDR3 nucleotides read TGTGCCAGCAGCTCCTTAGCGGGGGGGGTTGATGAGCAGTTCTTC. Protein product: CASSSLAGGVDEQFF. The V gene is TRBV7-2, the J gene TRBJ2-1, with 11 positions matching TRBD2. The length of the CDR3 is 15 residues. The germline gives CDR1 SGHTA, CDR2 FQGNSA. V lost 4 bases and J lost 8; bases outside the gene matches: 7.

The genes are TRBV4-2 and TRBJ2-1; 13 nucleotides agree with TRBD2. CDR1 and CDR2 (germline): LGHNA, YNFKEQ. The CDR3 covers 15 residues. J was trimmed by 10 bases and V by 1 base; bases with no gene match: 4. The CDR3 DNA is TGTGCCAGCAGCCAAGGACTAGCGGGAGGAGGGGAGCAGTTCTTC. Encoded protein: CASSQGLAGGGEQFF.

The chain links TRBV9 to TRBJ2-1; D may be TRBD2 (6 bases). This CDR3 has 16 residues. Germline lookup yields CDR1 SGDLS and CDR2 YYNGEE. The V end lost 4 bases, the J end lost 3 bases, and 17 bases lay between the germline ends. The CDR3 bases are TGTGCCAGCAGCCTTGCCGGGGAGCGGGTCTACAATGAGCAGTTCTTC. Amino acid sequence: CASSLAGERVYNEQFF.

This clone showed up just once. The genes are TRBV19 and TRBJ2-7; 11 positions agree with TRBD1. The CDR3 extends over 14 amino acids. The germline V gene has CDR1 LNHDA and CDR2 SQIVND (reference sequence). The V and J ends lost 4 bases and 6 bases, in that order; junction bases with no gene match: 5. The CDR3 DNA follows: TGTGCCAGTAGTACTCGGACAGGGGGCCGCGAGCAGTACTTC. Translating gives CASSTRTGGREQYF.

The chain employs TRBV18 and TRBJ2-2; 8 bases match TRBD1. Germline assignment: CDR1 KGHSH and CDR2 LQKENI. V trimming: 3 bases; J trimming: 5 bases; junction bases outside the gene matches: 5. The CDR3 is made up of 15 amino acids. The CDR3 DNA follows: TGTGCCAGCTCACCGCGCAGGGGGCTAACCGGGGAGCTGTTTTTT. Protein product: CASSPRRGLTGELFF.

The rearrangement uses TRBV9 and TRBJ2-2; D remains unclear. Trimming removed 1 base from V and 6 bases from J, with 13 bases in between. This CDR3 contains 15 residues. Germline V CDR1 and CDR2: SGDLS, YYNGEE. The CDR3 protein is CASSVFATGAGELFF. The CDR3 DNA is TGTGCCAGCAGCGTATTCGCAACCGGAGCCGGGGAGCTGTTTTTT.

This chain connects TRBV27 to TRBJ2-7, with D perhaps TRBD2 (6 bases). From germline, CDR1 is MNHEY and CDR2 SMNVEV (reference sequence). The CDR3 is 13 amino acids. V dropped 3 bases and J dropped 5 bases, with 11 bases sitting between them. The CDR3 is CASSFGGRDEQYF. The CDR3 DNA reads as TGTGCCAGCAGTTTCGGGGGTCGCGACGAGCAGTACTTC.

The rearrangement joins TRBV5-4 to TRBJ2-7; TRBD1 aligns across 9 bases. The CDR3 extends over 14 amino acids. Germline loops: CDR1 SGHNT, CDR2 YYREEE (reference sequence). J gave up 3 bases and V 4 bases, and 5 bases lay outside the gene matches. For the CDR3, the DNA is TGTGCCAGCAGCACCGGGACAGGGTACTACGAGCAGTACTTC. This translates into CASSTGTGYYEQYF.

This chain joins TRBV21-1 and TRBJ1-1; the table's D call of TRBD1 was not tested on the DNA. TRBV21-1 is a known pseudogene. This CDR3 is built from 16 residues. The CDR3 is CASSPRPTRGWGEAFF. In DNA, the CDR3 is TGTGCCAGCAGCCCGAGGCCCACAAGGGGCTGGGGTGAAGCTTTCTTT.

The chain links TRBV5-1 to TRBJ2-5; 8 bases line up with TRBD2. The germline gives CDR1 SGHRS, CDR2 YFSETQ. The J segment lost 2 bases and the V segment lost 4 bases, leaving 7 bases of the junction unmatched. This CDR3 is 15 amino acids long. The CDR3 sequence: CASSPGTRGQETQYF. The CDR3 nucleotides are TGCGCCAGCAGCCCCGGGACTAGGGGGCAAGAGACCCAGTACTTC.

The rearrangement joins TRBV18 to TRBJ2-3, with TRBD2 matching 14 bases. CDR1 is KGHSH and CDR2 is LQKENI in the germline V gene. V shed 0 bases, J shed 7 bases, and the junction held 9 bases outside the gene matches. The CDR3 length is 18 residues. The CDR3 DNA reads TGTGCCAGCTCACCACCGCTTGGGACTAGCGGGAGAGTGTATACGCAGTATTTT. Amino acid sequence: CASSPPLGTSGRVYTQYF.

The V gene is TRBV4-2, the J gene TRBJ1-4; D is possibly TRBD1 (5 bases). The germline V and J ends were trimmed by 0 bases and 0 bases, with 14 bases remaining between them. The V gene's germline CDR1 is LGHNA and CDR2 YNFKEQ. The CDR3 is 18 amino acids. CDR3 sequence reads: CASSQEWDGLSTNEKLFF. CDR3 nucleotide sequence: TGTGCCAGCAGCCAAGAGTGGGACGGACTATCAACTAATGAAAAACTGTTTTTT.

The chain is built from TRBV6-6 and TRBJ2-2, with 9 bases lining up with TRBD1. This CDR3 contains 15 residues. Germline V lookup: CDR1 MNHNY, CDR2 SVGAGI (reference sequence). J gave up 2 bases and V 6 bases, and 4 bases lay outside the gene matches. The chain's CDR3 is CASREGQGNTGELFF. In DNA form, the CDR3 reads TGTGCCAGCAGGGAGGGACAGGGTAACACCGGGGAGCTGTTTTTT.

This rearrangement joins TRBV25-1 to TRBJ1-1, with a tentative D call TRBD1 (5 bases). The germline V and J ends were trimmed by 7 bases and 7 bases, with 16 bases remaining between them. The CDR3 is made up of 13 amino acids. Per germline, CDR1 MGHDK and CDR2 SYGVNS. In nucleotides, the CDR3 is TGTGCCAGCAAGGGGAAGGGGTACCGTGAAGCTTTCTTT. Translated, it gives CASKGKGYREAFF.

V is TRBV21-1 and J is TRBJ2-7; the table assigns TRBD2, which was not confirmed against the DNA. TRBV21-1 is described as a pseudogene. This CDR3 contains 11 residues. CDR3 nucleotide sequence: TGTGCCAGCAGCAAAGGAGGCGAGCAGTACTTC. Translating it yields CASSKGGEQYF.

A few counts support this clone. The V gene is TRBV5-6, the J gene TRBJ2-2; 7 bases line up with TRBD2. The CDR3 totals 15 residues. Trimming took 0 bases from V and 2 from J; bases not matched to a gene: 1. Germline values: CDR1 SGHDT, CDR2 YYEEEE. The CDR3 sequence is CASSLAGGNTGELFF. The CDR3, as DNA: TGTGCCAGCAGCTTGGCGGGGGGAAACACCGGGGAGCTGTTTTTT.

The rearrangement uses TRBV30 and TRBJ2-7; the D gene is possibly TRBD1 (5 bases). V dropped 5 bases and J dropped 6 bases, with 23 bases sitting between them. The CDR3 is made up of 15 amino acids. From germline, CDR1 is GTSNPN and CDR2 SVGIG (reference sequence). The CDR3: CAWGSPQGFLGEQYF. In DNA form, the CDR3 reads TGTGCCTGGGGAAGTCCTCAGGGTTTTTTAGGCGAGCAGTACTTC.

V usage is TRBV13 and J usage is TRBJ2-2, with 8 bases fitting TRBD2. CDR1 and CDR2 from the germline V gene are PRHDT and FYEKMQ (reference sequence). The V gene end was trimmed by 1 base and the J gene end by 4 bases; junction bases not matched to a gene: 2. This CDR3 is 15 amino acids long. The CDR3 DNA sequence: TGTGCCAGCAGCTTAGCGGGAGGGCCCACCGGGGAGCTGTTTTTT. Translation gives CASSLAGGPTGELFF.